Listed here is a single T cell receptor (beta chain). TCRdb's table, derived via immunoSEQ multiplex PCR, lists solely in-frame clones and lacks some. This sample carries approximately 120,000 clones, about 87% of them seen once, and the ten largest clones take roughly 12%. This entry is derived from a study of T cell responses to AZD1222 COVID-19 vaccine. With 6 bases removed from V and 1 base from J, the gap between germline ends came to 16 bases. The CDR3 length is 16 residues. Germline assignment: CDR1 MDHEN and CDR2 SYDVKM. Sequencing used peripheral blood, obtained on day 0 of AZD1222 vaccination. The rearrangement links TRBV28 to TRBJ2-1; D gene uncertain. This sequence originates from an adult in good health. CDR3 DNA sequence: TGTGCCAGCAGAGTCATCGTGAAAGGATCCTACAATGAGCAGTTCTTC. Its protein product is CASRVIVKGSYNEQFF.